The 30 T cell receptor beta chains below come from one sample, sequenced in a study of T cell changes during pregnancy in multiple sclerosis. Assay: immunoSEQ multiplex PCR; the TCRdb copy retains only in-frame clones and omits some. The data contain about 59,000 clones, more than 85% of them singletons. This specimen was CD8+ T cells from peripheral blood mononuclear cells, taken in the third trimester of pregnancy. These receptors were taken from a female donor with multiple sclerosis, enrolled in a pregnancy study.

The J gene is TRBJ1-2, the V gene TRBV10-3, with 10 nucleotides matching TRBD1. Germline CDR1 reads ENHRY; CDR2 reads SYGVKD. CDR3 length: 13 residues. V was clipped by 4 bases and J by 5 bases; unmatched bases: 1. The CDR3 is CAISGTGGYGYTF. In DNA form, the CDR3 reads TGTGCCATCAGTGGGACAGGGGGATATGGCTACACCTTC.

The gene calls are TRBV29-1 and TRBJ1-1; D not certain. CDR3 length: 11 amino acids. The V end lost 4 bases, the J end lost 1 base, and 4 bases lay between the germline ends. Germline CDR1 reads SQVTM; CDR2 reads ANQGSEA. The CDR3 protein is CSVVWNTEAFF. The CDR3 nucleotides read TGCAGCGTTGTCTGGAACACTGAAGCTTTCTTT.

This clone appeared a single time. The chain joins TRBV5-1 to TRBJ2-2; 8 nucleotides line up with TRBD2. J lost 4 bases, V lost 1 base, and 3 bases had no gene match. The CDR3 contains 15 residues. The germline V gene has CDR1 SGHRS and CDR2 YFSETQ. The CDR3 spells CASSLSAGATGELFF. In DNA, the CDR3 is TGCGCCAGCAGCTTGTCAGCGGGAGCCACCGGGGAGCTGTTTTTT.

V usage is TRBV11-2 and J usage is TRBJ2-7, with 14 bases identical to TRBD2. Germline CDR1 SGHAT, CDR2 FQNNGV. With 3 bases clipped from V and 6 bases from J, the junction kept 13 bases outside the gene matches. This CDR3 is 18 amino acids long. CDR3 DNA: TGTGCCAGCAGCTTCCCACCGGGACTAGCGGGAGTTTTGCGCGAGCAGTACTTC. Translated, it gives CASSFPPGLAGVLREQYF.

The genes are TRBV6-1 and TRBJ2-4; 9 nucleotides match TRBD2. The CDR3 is made up of 14 amino acids. V trimming: 6 bases; J trimming: 7 bases; junction bases outside the gene matches: 7. Germline V gene lookup returns CDR1 MNHNS and CDR2 SASEGT. In DNA form, the CDR3 reads TGTGCCAGCAGAGTAGCGGGGGAGGGGAACATTCAGTACTTC. Translating it yields CASRVAGEGNIQYF.

This clone has only one observation. V usage is TRBV6-1 and J usage is TRBJ2-3; 11 nucleotides agree with TRBD1. Looked up from germline, CDR1 is MNHNS and CDR2 is SASEGT. This CDR3 contains 17 residues. J was trimmed by 4 bases and V by 0 bases; bases with no gene match: 6. In DNA form, the CDR3 reads TGTGCCAGCAGTGAAGCCCCGGGACAGGGGGTTTCAGATACGCAGTATTTT. Amino acids: CASSEAPGQGVSDTQYF.

V usage is TRBV7-9 and J usage is TRBJ2-4; D unclear. Germline CDR1 reads SEHNR; CDR2 reads FQNEAQ (reference sequence). Deletions cut 4 bases from V and 2 bases from J, with 15 bases between. The CDR3 totals 16 residues. The CDR3 reads CASSSGLPTSKNIQYF. The DNA for the CDR3 is TGTGCCAGCAGCTCTGGTCTGCCTACGTCCAAAAACATTCAGTACTTC.

The J gene is TRBJ2-7, the V gene TRBV10-3, with 8 bases aligning to TRBD1. CDR1 ENHRY and CDR2 SYGVKD come from the germline V gene. The CDR3 spans 13 residues. Trimming took 6 bases from V and 4 from J; bases not matched to a gene: 5. The CDR3 nucleotides are TGTGCCATCAGCCTGGACAGGGCTTACGAGCAGTACTTC. It translates to CAISLDRAYEQYF.

The genes are TRBV27 and TRBJ1-2; 8 bases are shared with TRBD1. The germline gives CDR1 MNHEY, CDR2 SMNVEV (reference sequence). J gave up 2 bases and V 4 bases, and 15 bases lay outside the gene matches. The CDR3 extends over 18 amino acids. The CDR3 DNA is TGTGCCAGCAGTTACAGGGCACAGGGGGACGTTATGAACTATGGCTACACCTTC. This translates into CASSYRAQGDVMNYGYTF.

The chain has TRBV28 and TRBJ2-2; 8 bases line up with TRBD1. V shed 4 bases and J 5 bases; nucleotides not matched to a gene: 9. CDR1 is MDHEN, CDR2 SYDVKM, per germline. The CDR3 contains 16 residues. The CDR3 DNA sequence: TGTGCCAGCAGTTCCCCTAACAGGGGGGATACCGGGGAGCTGTTTTTT. Amino acids: CASSSPNRGDTGELFF.

This chain uses TRBV27 with TRBJ1-2, with D perhaps TRBD1 (6 bases). Per the germline V gene, CDR1 is MNHEY and CDR2 is SMNVEV (reference sequence). Trimming took 0 bases from V and 2 from J, leaving 7 bases between them. CDR3 length: 14 amino acids. The CDR3 DNA reads TGTGCCAGCAGTTTATCGGGGACAAACTATGGCTACACCTTC. It translates to CASSLSGTNYGYTF.

This chain connects TRBV27 to TRBJ1-5; 10 bases line up with TRBD1. The J segment lost 3 bases and the V segment lost 6 bases, leaving 14 bases of the junction unmatched. The germline CDR1 and CDR2 sequences are MNHEY and SMNVEV (reference sequence). CDR3 size: 18 residues. The DNA of the CDR3 is TGTGCCAGCAGCCTTCTCCCCTCGGGACAGGGGAACAATCAGCCCCAGCATTTT. This translates into CASSLLPSGQGNNQPQHF.

The V call is TRBV5-4, the J call TRBJ1-1; the match to TRBD1 covers 8 bases. This CDR3 is 14 amino acids long. Unmatched junction bases numbered 12, after V lost 4 bases and J lost 10 bases. In germline, CDR1 is SGHNT, CDR2 YYREEE (reference sequence). In nucleotides, the CDR3 is TGTGCCAGCAGCCTAGGTCGGACAGGGAACGGAGCTTTCTTT. This translates into CASSLGRTGNGAFF.

J is TRBJ2-1 and V is TRBV6-4; tentative D call: TRBD2 (6 bases). The V and J ends lost 6 bases and 1 base respectively, with 16 bases between them. Germline CDR1 MRHNA, CDR2 SNTAGT. There are 16 residues in the CDR3. DNA for the CDR3: TGTGCCAGCAGCTGGATCAGCGGAGGGTCCTACAATGAGCAGTTCTTC. This gives the protein CASSWISGGSYNEQFF.

The chain employs TRBV29-1 and TRBJ1-1; D is unresolved. Germline V gene lookup returns CDR1 SQVTM and CDR2 ANQGSEA. The length of the CDR3 is 12 residues. Trimming left V 5 bases short and J 2 bases short, with 9 bases between. CDR3 in DNA: TGCAGCGTTTTGGGCACCAACACTGAAGCTTTCTTT. Residues: CSVLGTNTEAFF.

In this sample, this clone turned up once. The V call is TRBV5-4, the J call TRBJ2-1, with D unclear. This CDR3 comprises 13 residues. CDR1 is SGHNT and CDR2 is YYREEE in the germline V gene (reference sequence). V lost 3 bases, J lost 8 bases, and 12 bases lay in between. The CDR3 protein is CASSSDSWYEQFF. CDR3 nucleotide sequence: TGTGCCAGCAGCTCGGATAGCTGGTATGAGCAGTTCTTC.

This chain links TRBV7-9 with TRBJ2-3; TRBD2 matches 7 bases. The V gene's germline CDR1 is SEHNR and CDR2 FQNEAQ (reference sequence). CDR3 length: 13 residues. CDR3 sequence (DNA): TGTGTCTCGACCGGGAGGAGCACAGATACGCAGTATTTT. Its translation is CVSTGRSTDTQYF.

V is TRBV4-2 and J is TRBJ2-7; 12 nucleotides align to TRBD2. J gave up 2 bases and V 3 bases, and 14 bases lay outside the gene matches. The germline V gene encodes CDR1 LGHNA and CDR2 YNFKEQ. CDR3 length: 19 residues. This chain's CDR3 is CASSQQGLAGISGPYEQYF. The CDR3 DNA reads TGTGCCAGCAGCCAGCAGGGACTAGCGGGCATTTCCGGCCCCTACGAGCAGTACTTC.

The chain links TRBV30 to TRBJ2-1; 7 nucleotides line up with TRBD1. Germline CDR1 and CDR2: GTSNPN and SVGIG (reference sequence). The CDR3 runs 13 residues. V lost 7 bases and J lost 4; bases outside the gene matches: 7. The chain's CDR3 is CASDRALYNEQFF. The CDR3 DNA follows: TGTGCCTCAGACAGGGCCCTATACAATGAGCAGTTCTTC.

The chain recombines TRBV25-1 with TRBJ1-4; a weak D match, TRBD1 (5 bases). The CDR3 sequence is 15 residues long. Deletions cut 4 bases from V and 9 bases from J, with 18 bases between. Germline V gives CDR1 MGHDK, CDR2 SYGVNS. This CDR3 is CASSGGVQQTQKLFF. CDR3 nucleotide sequence: TGTGCCAGCAGTGGGGGGGTTCAACAGACCCAAAAACTGTTTTTT.

This sequence joins TRBV9 and TRBJ2-1; a weak D match, TRBD2 (6 bases). The CDR3 length is 13 residues. V gave up 3 bases and J gave up 8 bases, with 12 bases separating them. Germline-derived CDR1 and CDR2 are SGDLS and YYNGEE. Here the CDR3 reads CASSATSFYEQFF. DNA for the CDR3: TGTGCCAGCAGCGCGACTAGTTTCTATGAGCAGTTCTTC.

This clone is a singleton in its sample. The identical CDR3 is also encoded by other nucleotide sequences in the sample. The genes are TRBV27 and TRBJ1-1; D may be TRBD1 (6 bases). The V end lost 3 bases, the J end lost 0 bases, and 8 bases lay between the germline ends. The CDR3 sequence is 14 residues long. Per germline, CDR1 MNHEY and CDR2 SMNVEV (reference sequence). The CDR3 reads CASSLQGMNTEAFF. CDR3 nucleotides: TGTGCCAGCAGTTTGCAGGGGATGAACACTGAAGCTTTCTTT.

The chain carries TRBV4-3 and TRBJ2-7, with a tentative D call TRBD2 (6 bases). Germline V gene lookup returns CDR1 LGHNA and CDR2 YSLEER. CDR3 length: 14 amino acids. Trimming left V 1 base short and J 6 bases short, with 13 bases between. The CDR3 sequence is CASSQVGERAEQYF. The CDR3 bases are TGCGCCAGCAGCCAAGTTGGGGAGCGGGCCGAGCAGTACTTC.

The rearrangement links TRBV4-1 to TRBJ2-7, with D possibly matching TRBD2 (5 bases). V lost 8 bases to trimming and J lost 7 bases, with 24 bases between them. Germline CDR1 MGHRA, CDR2 YSYEKL. This CDR3 is built from 15 residues. DNA of the CDR3: TGCGCCAGCGGCTCCGTCTCTAGCTTGCACCGGGAGCAGTACTTC. This sequence encodes CASGSVSSLHREQYF.

The chain couples TRBV2 to TRBJ1-2; 7 bases align to TRBD1. Germline V gene data show CDR1 as SNHLY and CDR2 as FYNNEI. The ends lost 7 bases at V and 7 bases at J; junction bases unmatched: 9. The CDR3 extends over 13 amino acids. The CDR3 is CASTDRESFGYTF. The CDR3 nucleotides are TGTGCCAGCACCGACAGGGAGAGCTTTGGCTACACCTTC.

The V call is TRBV7-2, the J call TRBJ2-1, with TRBD2 identical over 11 bases. This CDR3 region has 19 residues. The germline V gene has CDR1 SGHTA and CDR2 FQGNSA. The V gene end was trimmed by 2 bases and the J gene end by 5 bases; junction bases not matched to a gene: 14. The CDR3 DNA is TGTGCCAGCAGCTTATCCGGGACTAGCGGATTTTTCATTCACAATGAGCAGTTCTTC. The encoded protein is CASSLSGTSGFFIHNEQFF.

The rearrangement joins TRBV5-8 to TRBJ1-1; TRBD1 agrees at 10 bases. The J segment lost 4 bases and the V segment lost 3 bases, leaving 9 bases of the junction unmatched. The germline gives CDR1 SGHTS, CDR2 YDEGEE. The CDR3 is 16 amino acids. In nucleotides, the CDR3 is TGTGCCAGCAGCTACCGGGACAGGGGAGAACTCACTGAAGCTTTCTTT. Its protein product is CASSYRDRGELTEAFF.

The chain employs TRBV27 and TRBJ2-7, with 9 bases that match TRBD1. V shed 5 bases and J 5 bases; nucleotides not matched to a gene: 13. This CDR3 has 16 amino acids. CDR1 is MNHEY and CDR2 is SMNVEV in the germline V gene (reference sequence). Here the CDR3 DNA reads TGTGCCAGCAGTCCCCCCTTCGGGACAGGGTTCCACGAGCAGTACTTC. It encodes CASSPPFGTGFHEQYF.

This clone has just a few counts. CDR3 protein: CASTFGQGNEQFF. The CDR3, as DNA: TGTGCCAGTACCTTTGGACAGGGCAATGAGCAGTTCTTC. The gene calls are TRBV19 and TRBJ2-1; 8 bases are a match to TRBD1. The CDR3 length is 13 residues. Germline V gene lookup returns CDR1 LNHDA and CDR2 SQIVND (reference sequence). The J segment lost 6 bases and the V segment lost 7 bases, leaving 5 bases of the junction unmatched.

The rearrangement links TRBV28 to TRBJ2-7; 7 nucleotides agree with TRBD2. The length of the CDR3 is 14 residues. Trimming cost V 5 bases and J 2 bases; bases outside gene matches: 6. In germline, CDR1 is MDHEN, CDR2 SYDVKM. CDR3 bases: TGTGCCAGCAGTCCTAGCGGAGAACCCTACGAGCAGTACTTC. Its protein is CASSPSGEPYEQYF. Drawing the rest from reference TRBV28 and TRBJ2-7, the complete variable domain is DVKVTQSSRYLVKRTGEKVFLECVQDMDHENMFWYRQDPGLGLRLIYFSYDVKMKEKGDIPEGYSVSREKKERFSLILESASTNQTSMYLCASSPSGEPYEQYFGPGTRLTVT.